This passage covers 29 T cell receptor beta chains from one sample sequenced in a study of vaccination effects on CD4 cells after COVID-19. The protocol was immunoSEQ multiplex PCR, while the TCRdb copy is restricted to in-frame clones and leaves out a portion. Here the sample spans roughly 45,000 clones, around three quarters being singletons. For these TCRs, the target antigens are not known. Antigen-specific CD4+ T cells expanded by the ViraFEST assay with viral peptide pools were then sequenced. When around 9 days of culture had elapsed, CD4+ T cells were isolated. Among the vaccine recipients, none had a prior SARS-CoV-2 infection, and nucleocapsid antibodies were negative. The specimen was CD4+ T cells from PBMCs cultured with SARS-CoV-2 spike peptides, collected before COVID-19 vaccination. Receptors were obtained from a human donor who received a COVID-19 vaccine.

This clone has only one observation. CDR3 sequence reads: CASSRRGTGNTIYF. CDR3 bases: TGTGCCAGCAGCCGCCGGGGGACTGGAAACACCATATATTTT. The V call is TRBV7-8, the J call TRBJ1-3; TRBD1 is a possible D gene (5 bases). The CDR3 covers 14 residues. Germline loops: CDR1 SGHVS, CDR2 FQNEAQ. V gave up 5 bases and J gave up 2 bases, with 10 bases separating them.

The chain employs TRBV24-1 and TRBJ1-4; possibly TRBD1 for D (5 bases). Trimming removed 4 bases from V and 8 bases from J, with 13 bases in between. This CDR3 is 14 amino acids long. Germline V gives CDR1 KGHDR, CDR2 SFDVKD. DNA of the CDR3: TGTGCCACCAGTGACGCCGGGACTACCGAAAAACTGTTTTTT. It yields the protein CATSDAGTTEKLFF.

This clone was counted only a few times. The CDR3 reads CASSHQENGYTF. The CDR3 bases are TGTGCCAGCAGCCACCAGGAGAATGGCTACACCTTC. This chain connects TRBV6-2 or TRBV6-3 to TRBJ1-2; D remains ambiguous. The CDR3 is 12 residues long. CDR1 is MNHEY and CDR2 is SVGEGT in the germline V gene. Trimming left V 6 bases short and J 6 bases short, with 11 bases between.

The chain joins TRBV2 to TRBJ2-4; the D is unclear. The CDR3 spans 17 residues. Trimming pared 3 bases from V and 0 bases from J, leaving 15 bases between. The V gene's germline CDR1 is SNHLY and CDR2 FYNNEI. This CDR3 is CASSDGPKNPAKNIQYF. As DNA, the CDR3 is TGTGCCAGCAGTGACGGGCCGAAAAACCCAGCCAAAAACATTCAGTACTTC.

V is TRBV7-2 and J is TRBJ1-2, with TRBD1 matching 7 bases. The CDR3 is 16 amino acids. Germline CDR1 SGHTA, CDR2 FQGNSA. The J segment lost 8 bases and the V segment lost 3 bases, leaving 15 bases of the junction unmatched. The CDR3 loop reads CASSFQTGTERRGYTF. The CDR3 region has the DNA TGTGCCAGCAGCTTCCAAACCGGGACAGAAAGGAGAGGCTACACCTTC.

This clone was seen a few times. The chain carries TRBV6-5 and TRBJ2-7; TRBD2 matches at 10 bases. Germline CDR1 and CDR2: MNHEY and SVGAGI. The ends lost 3 bases at V and 3 bases at J; junction bases unmatched: 5. This CDR3 spans 15 amino acids. The CDR3 nucleotides read TGTGCCAGCAGTTATGCTAGCGGGGGTTACTACGAGCAGTACGTC. It is translated as CASSYASGGYYEQYV.

This chain uses TRBV29-1 with TRBJ1-4; 7 bases match TRBD1. The trim removed 5 bases at V and 8 bases at J, leaving 8 bases unmatched. CDR1 and CDR2 from the germline V gene are SQVTM and ANQGSEA. The CDR3 has 13 amino acids. CDR3 coding DNA: TGCAGCGTTAACAGGGGAGGAGAAGAAAAACTGTTTTTT. As protein: CSVNRGGEEKLFF. The whole variable domain, filled in from reference TRBV29-1 and TRBJ1-4, reads SAVISQKPSRDICQRGTSLTIQCQVDSQVTMMFWYRQQPGQSLTLIATANQGSEATYESGFVIDKFPISRPNLTFSTLTVSNMSPEDSSIYLCSVNRGGEEKLFFGSGTQLSVL.

This chain links TRBV7-9 with TRBJ1-3; D gene ambiguous. The germline CDR1 and CDR2 sequences are SEHNR and FQNEAQ (reference sequence). The CDR3 is 13 amino acids. V was shortened by 6 bases and J by 1 base, with 7 bases between the two germline ends. The CDR3 here is CASRIASGNTIYF. Here the CDR3 DNA reads TGTGCCAGCAGGATAGCATCTGGAAACACCATATATTTT.

The chain has TRBV19 and TRBJ2-5; tentatively, D is TRBD1 (5 bases). Germline V gene sequence: CDR1 LNHDA, CDR2 SQIVND (reference sequence). Trimming took 5 bases from V and 5 from J, leaving 12 bases between them. The CDR3 totals 13 residues. The chain's CDR3 is CASSFDRAETQYF. The CDR3 bases are TGTGCCAGTAGTTTTGACAGAGCGGAGACCCAGTACTTC.

CDR3 in DNA: TGCGCCAGCACTAAGGCCGGCACATCTGCAACTAATGAAAAACTGTTTTTT. Its protein product is CASTKAGTSATNEKLFF. This chain joins TRBV4-1 and TRBJ1-4; no reliable D call. The CDR3 consists of 17 residues. Trimming took off 7 bases at V and 0 bases at J, with 18 bases between the two ends. CDR1 MGHRA and CDR2 YSYEKL come from the germline V gene.

The chain joins TRBV6-5 to TRBJ1-4; a weak D match, TRBD1 (6 bases). The V gene lost 8 bases and the J gene lost 7 bases, with 20 bases spanning the gap. The CDR3 consists of 15 residues. Germline V gene sequence: CDR1 MNHEY, CDR2 SVGAGI. The CDR3 loop reads CASLNTGLGSEKLFF. CDR3 DNA: TGTGCCAGCCTAAATACAGGGTTAGGTAGTGAAAAACTGTTTTTT.

This rearrangement joins TRBV6-1 to TRBJ2-7; D uncertain. Germline V gene data show CDR1 as MNHNS and CDR2 as SASEGT. V was pared by 0 bases and J by 1 base, with 10 bases between. This CDR3 is built from 15 residues. The CDR3 sequence: CASSEASMGSYEQYV. CDR3 nucleotide sequence: TGTGCCAGCAGTGAAGCGTCCATGGGATCCTACGAGCAGTACGTC.

The chain carries TRBV4-1 and TRBJ1-5; 10 bases are shared with TRBD1. V lost 4 bases and J lost 4; bases outside the gene matches: 7. This CDR3 has 16 residues. From germline, CDR1 is MGHRA and CDR2 YSYEKL. The chain's CDR3 is CASSPGPGQGNQPQHF. In nucleotides, the CDR3 is TGCGCCAGCAGCCCAGGGCCGGGACAGGGGAATCAGCCCCAGCATTTT.

V usage is TRBV28 and J usage is TRBJ1-4; 11 bases are shared with TRBD1. Germline V CDR1 and CDR2: MDHEN, SYDVKM. The CDR3 has 14 amino acids. The V gene end was trimmed by 7 bases and the J gene end by 10 bases; junction bases not matched to a gene: 8. The CDR3 region is CASTLSGTGGKLFF. The CDR3 bases are TGTGCCAGCACCCTATCCGGGACAGGGGGAAAACTGTTTTTT.

In its sample, this clone was seen once. The chain recombines TRBV18 with TRBJ2-5; D gene uncertain. This CDR3 has 15 amino acids. The germline V gene encodes CDR1 KGHSH and CDR2 LQKENI. V shed 6 bases and J shed 0 bases, with 14 bases lying between them. The CDR3 sequence: CASSYLDAYQETQYF. CDR3 bases: TGTGCCAGCTCCTACTTAGACGCGTACCAAGAGACCCAGTACTTC.

The table lists this clone with a few counts. The chain employs TRBV9 and TRBJ1-3, with 11 bases fitting TRBD1. CDR3 length: 16 amino acids. Losses at the gene ends were 4 bases for V and 1 base for J; bases not matched to a gene: 4. Germline V gene lookup returns CDR1 SGDLS and CDR2 YYNGEE. This chain's CDR3 is CASSIGQGASGNTIYF. The CDR3 coding sequence is TGTGCCAGCAGCATCGGACAGGGGGCTTCTGGAAACACCATATATTTT.

The chain joins TRBV7-8 to TRBJ2-6; unclear D gene. The CDR3 contains 15 residues. V shed 5 bases and J shed 4 bases, with 12 bases lying between them. Germline loops: CDR1 SGHVS, CDR2 FQNEAQ. Written as DNA, the CDR3 is TGTGCCAGCAGCCCCGGGTTACAGGGGGCCAACGTCCTGACTTTC. Translation gives CASSPGLQGANVLTF.

This chain connects TRBV2 to TRBJ2-3; the D is unclear. Germline loops: CDR1 SNHLY, CDR2 FYNNEI. The CDR3 runs to 14 residues. Deletions cut 4 bases from V and 0 bases from J, with 8 bases between. The CDR3 nucleotides read TGTGCCAGCAGTGCTAGGCGTAGCACAGATACGCAGTATTTT. Its translation: CASSARRSTDTQYF.

The rearrangement links TRBV4-2 to TRBJ1-5; D possibly corresponds to TRBD1 (6 bases). CDR3 size: 15 residues. Trimming removed 3 bases at V and 3 bases at J, with 12 bases between. In germline, CDR1 is LGHNA, CDR2 YNFKEQ. The CDR3 region has the DNA TGTGCCAGCAGCCAGGGGACATCAGCCAATCAGCCCCAGCATTTT. This codes for CASSQGTSANQPQHF.

The gene calls are TRBV7-2 and TRBJ1-1; D gene unclear. This CDR3 spans 13 amino acids. CDR1 and CDR2 from the germline V gene are SGHTA and FQGNSA. Trimming removed 4 bases from V and 0 bases from J, with 6 bases in between. CDR3 nucleotide sequence: TGTGCCAGCAGCTCACAGTTGAACACTGAAGCTTTCTTT. It yields the protein CASSSQLNTEAFF.

CDR3 in amino acids: CATTGQGWTEAFF. The CDR3 bases are TGTGCCACCACGGGACAGGGATGGACTGAAGCTTTCTTT. This chain joins TRBV28 and TRBJ1-1; 9 nucleotides match TRBD1. V lost 10 bases and J lost 5; bases outside the gene matches: 8. Per the germline V gene, CDR1 is MDHEN and CDR2 is SYDVKM. CDR3 length: 13 amino acids.

The chain uses TRBV18 and TRBJ2-7; TRBD1 might be the D (5 bases). The V gene lost 2 bases and the J gene lost 6 bases, with 14 bases spanning the gap. In germline, CDR1 is KGHSH, CDR2 LQKENI. CDR3 size: 14 residues. The CDR3 sequence is CASSPSTGFGEQYV. The DNA for the CDR3 is TGTGCCAGCTCACCAAGTACAGGTTTCGGCGAGCAGTACGTC.

The V and J genes are TRBV12-3 or TRBV12-4 and TRBJ2-4; TRBD1 agrees at 7 bases. The CDR3 length is 12 residues. The V and J ends lost 7 bases and 9 bases, in that order; junction bases with no gene match: 6. As DNA, the CDR3 is TGTGCCAGCAACAGGGACAGAGGCATTCAGTACTTC. Its protein product is CASNRDRGIQYF.

This clone was seen a single time. CDR3 in DNA: TGTGCCACCAGTGATAGTCCGCTCGTGAATGAGCAGTTCTTC. Residues: CATSDSPLVNEQFF. The chain carries TRBV24-1 and TRBJ2-1; D unclear. The CDR3 is 14 residues long. CDR1 KGHDR and CDR2 SFDVKD come from the germline V gene. Between the trimmed V and J ends, which lost 3 bases and 7 bases, there was a span of 12 bases.

This chain links TRBV2 with TRBJ1-1; D gene uncertain. The V and J ends lost 4 bases and 3 bases respectively, with 9 bases between them. The germline gives CDR1 SNHLY, CDR2 FYNNEI. The CDR3 covers 13 residues. The CDR3 sequence: CASSVGLDTEAFF. CDR3 DNA: TGTGCCAGCAGTGTTGGGTTGGACACTGAAGCTTTCTTT.

This rearrangement joins TRBV9 to TRBJ1-1; D gene uncertain. The germline CDR1 and CDR2 sequences are SGDLS and YYNGEE. V shed 0 bases and J shed 6 bases, with 9 bases lying between them. This CDR3 has 13 amino acids. CDR3 DNA sequence: TGTGCCAGCAGCGTAGGGATCGGGCCTGAAGCTTTCTTT. Translation: CASSVGIGPEAFF.

J is TRBJ2-5 and V is TRBV2, with TRBD2 matching 8 bases. J lost 1 base, V lost 7 bases, and 8 bases had no gene match. Germline CDR1 and CDR2: SNHLY and FYNNEI. The CDR3 has 15 residues. The CDR3: CASTRRGGSQETQYF. CDR3 DNA sequence: TGTGCCAGCACCAGACGGGGGGGTAGCCAAGAGACCCAGTACTTC.

This chain links TRBV24-1 with TRBJ2-1, with D perhaps being TRBD1 or TRBD2 (6 bases each). This CDR3 is 15 amino acids long. V was pared by 5 bases and J by 3 bases, with 13 bases between. Germline CDR1 and CDR2: KGHDR and SFDVKD. As DNA, the CDR3 is TGTGCCACCAGTGTAAGGGGGGCGAGCTACAATGAGCAGTTCTTC. Its translation is CATSVRGASYNEQFF.

The genes are TRBV24-1 and TRBJ2-2; 8 bases fit TRBD2. The CDR3 sequence is 17 residues long. The junction had 11 bases not matched to a gene; V was cut back by 4 bases and J by 5 bases. Germline CDR1 KGHDR, CDR2 SFDVKD. The CDR3 DNA reads TGTGCCACCAGTGACTTCGCCCTAGCGGGCGTGACCGGGGAGCTGTTTTTT. Translating it yields CATSDFALAGVTGELFF.